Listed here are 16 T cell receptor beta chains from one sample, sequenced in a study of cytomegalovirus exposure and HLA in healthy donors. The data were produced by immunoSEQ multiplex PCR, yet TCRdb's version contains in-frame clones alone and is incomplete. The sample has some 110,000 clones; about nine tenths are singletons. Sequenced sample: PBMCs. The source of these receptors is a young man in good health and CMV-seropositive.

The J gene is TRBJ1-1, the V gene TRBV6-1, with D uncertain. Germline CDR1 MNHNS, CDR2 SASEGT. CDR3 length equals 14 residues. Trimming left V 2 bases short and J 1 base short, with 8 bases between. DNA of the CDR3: TGTGCCAGCAGTGAAAGAGGAGGGAACACTGAAGCTTTCTTT. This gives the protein CASSERGGNTEAFF.

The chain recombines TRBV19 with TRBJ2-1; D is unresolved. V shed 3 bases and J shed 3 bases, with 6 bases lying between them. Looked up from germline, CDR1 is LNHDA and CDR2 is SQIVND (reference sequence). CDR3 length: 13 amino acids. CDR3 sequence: CASSIVIYNEQFF. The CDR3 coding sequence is TGTGCCAGTAGTATCGTTATCTACAATGAGCAGTTCTTC.

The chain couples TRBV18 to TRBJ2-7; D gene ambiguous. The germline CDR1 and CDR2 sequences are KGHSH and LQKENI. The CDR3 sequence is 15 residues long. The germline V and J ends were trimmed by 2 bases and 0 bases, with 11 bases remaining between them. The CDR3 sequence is CASSPTTPSSYEQYF. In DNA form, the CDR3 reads TGTGCCAGCTCACCAACCACCCCGAGCTCCTACGAGCAGTACTTC.

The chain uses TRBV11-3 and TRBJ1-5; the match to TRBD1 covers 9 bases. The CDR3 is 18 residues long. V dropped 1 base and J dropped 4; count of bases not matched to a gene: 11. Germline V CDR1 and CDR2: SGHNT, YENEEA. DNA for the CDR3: TGTGCCAGCAGCTTAGGGGGTGGGGACAGGGTCTATAATCAGCCCCAGCATTTT. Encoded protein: CASSLGGGDRVYNQPQHF.

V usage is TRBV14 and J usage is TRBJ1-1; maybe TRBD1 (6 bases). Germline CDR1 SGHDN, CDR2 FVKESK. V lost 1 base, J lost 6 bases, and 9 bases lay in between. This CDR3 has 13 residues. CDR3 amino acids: CASSQVKGAEAFF. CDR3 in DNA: TGTGCCAGCAGCCAAGTAAAGGGGGCTGAAGCTTTCTTT.

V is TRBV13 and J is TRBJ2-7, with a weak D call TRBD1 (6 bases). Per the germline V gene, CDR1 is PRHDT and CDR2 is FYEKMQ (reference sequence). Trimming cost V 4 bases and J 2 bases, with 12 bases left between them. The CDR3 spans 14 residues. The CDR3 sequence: CASSSGTSPYEQYF. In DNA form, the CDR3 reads TGTGCCAGCAGCTCCGGGACATCTCCCTACGAGCAGTACTTC. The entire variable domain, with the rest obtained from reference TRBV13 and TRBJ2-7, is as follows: AAGVIQSPRHLIKEKRETATLKCYPIPRHDTVYWYQQGPGQDPQFLISFYEKMQSDKGSIPDRFSAQQFSDYHSELNMSSLELGDSALYFCASSSGTSPYEQYFGPGTRLTVT.

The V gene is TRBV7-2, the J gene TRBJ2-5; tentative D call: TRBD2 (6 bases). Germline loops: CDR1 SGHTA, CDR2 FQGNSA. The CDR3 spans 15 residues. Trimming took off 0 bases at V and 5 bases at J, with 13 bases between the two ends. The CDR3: CASSLAPGGSETQYF. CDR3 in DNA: TGTGCCAGCAGCTTAGCGCCCGGGGGTTCGGAGACCCAGTACTTC.

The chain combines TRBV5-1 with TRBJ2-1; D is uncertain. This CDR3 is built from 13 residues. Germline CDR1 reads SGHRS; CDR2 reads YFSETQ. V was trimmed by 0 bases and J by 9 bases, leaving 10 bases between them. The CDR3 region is CASSLDRVGEQFF. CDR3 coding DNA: TGCGCCAGCAGCTTGGATAGAGTCGGTGAGCAGTTCTTC.

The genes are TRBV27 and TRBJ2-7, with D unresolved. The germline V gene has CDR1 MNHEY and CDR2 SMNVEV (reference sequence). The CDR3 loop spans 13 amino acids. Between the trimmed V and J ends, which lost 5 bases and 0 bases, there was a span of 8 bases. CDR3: CASSSQSSYEQYF. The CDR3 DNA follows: TGTGCCAGCAGTAGCCAAAGCTCCTACGAGCAGTACTTC.

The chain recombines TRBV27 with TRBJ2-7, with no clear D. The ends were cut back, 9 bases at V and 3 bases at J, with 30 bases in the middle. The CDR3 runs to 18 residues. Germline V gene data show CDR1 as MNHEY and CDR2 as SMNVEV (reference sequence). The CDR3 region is CARPWQRPSRRLNYEQYF. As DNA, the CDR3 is TGTGCCAGACCCTGGCAGCGACCTTCACGCCGCCTCAACTACGAGCAGTACTTC.

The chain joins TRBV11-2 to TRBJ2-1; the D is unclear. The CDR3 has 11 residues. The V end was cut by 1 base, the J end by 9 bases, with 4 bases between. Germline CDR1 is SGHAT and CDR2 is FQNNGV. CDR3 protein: CASSLGSEQFF. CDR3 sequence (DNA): TGTGCCAGCAGCTTAGGGAGTGAGCAGTTCTTC.

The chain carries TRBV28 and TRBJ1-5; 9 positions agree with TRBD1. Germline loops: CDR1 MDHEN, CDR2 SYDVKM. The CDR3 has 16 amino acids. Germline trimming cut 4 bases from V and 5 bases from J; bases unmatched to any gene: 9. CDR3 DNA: TGTGCCAGCAGTTCTAGCAACAGGGGGCGAGATCAGCCCCAGCATTTT. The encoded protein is CASSSSNRGRDQPQHF. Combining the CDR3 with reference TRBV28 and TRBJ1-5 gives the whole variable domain DVKVTQSSRYLVKRTGEKVFLECVQDMDHENMFWYRQDPGLGLRLIYFSYDVKMKEKGDIPEGYSVSREKKERFSLILESASTNQTSMYLCASSSSNRGRDQPQHFGDGTRLSIL.

The CDR3 DNA reads TGTGCCAGCAAGAACAGGGGTACCGGGGAGCTGTTTTTT. It specifies CASKNRGTGELFF. This chain uses TRBV27 with TRBJ2-2, with 7 bases identical to TRBD1. Germline V lookup: CDR1 MNHEY, CDR2 SMNVEV (reference sequence). V gave up 7 bases and J gave up 5 bases; unmatched junction bases: 4. The CDR3 extends over 13 amino acids.

DNA for the CDR3: TGTGCCAGCAGTGAACAGGGGGGGCAAGAGACCCAGTACTTC. Translation gives CASSEQGGQETQYF. The rearrangement links TRBV6-4 to TRBJ2-5, with a tentative D call TRBD1 (8 bases). Germline values: CDR1 MRHNA, CDR2 SNTAGT. The CDR3 spans 14 residues. V lost 3 bases and J 2 bases, leaving 10 bases between the germline ends.

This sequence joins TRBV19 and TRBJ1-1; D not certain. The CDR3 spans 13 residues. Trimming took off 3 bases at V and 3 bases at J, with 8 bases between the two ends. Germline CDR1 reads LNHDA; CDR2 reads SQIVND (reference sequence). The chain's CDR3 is CASSIHLYTEAFF. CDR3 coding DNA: TGTGCCAGTAGTATTCATCTATACACTGAAGCTTTCTTT.

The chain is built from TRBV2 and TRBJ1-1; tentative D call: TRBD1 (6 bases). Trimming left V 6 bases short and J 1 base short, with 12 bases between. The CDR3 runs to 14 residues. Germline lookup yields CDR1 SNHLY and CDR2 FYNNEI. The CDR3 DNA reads TGTGCCAGCAGCCGGGGGGCGGGGAACACTGAAGCTTTCTTT. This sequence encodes CASSRGAGNTEAFF.